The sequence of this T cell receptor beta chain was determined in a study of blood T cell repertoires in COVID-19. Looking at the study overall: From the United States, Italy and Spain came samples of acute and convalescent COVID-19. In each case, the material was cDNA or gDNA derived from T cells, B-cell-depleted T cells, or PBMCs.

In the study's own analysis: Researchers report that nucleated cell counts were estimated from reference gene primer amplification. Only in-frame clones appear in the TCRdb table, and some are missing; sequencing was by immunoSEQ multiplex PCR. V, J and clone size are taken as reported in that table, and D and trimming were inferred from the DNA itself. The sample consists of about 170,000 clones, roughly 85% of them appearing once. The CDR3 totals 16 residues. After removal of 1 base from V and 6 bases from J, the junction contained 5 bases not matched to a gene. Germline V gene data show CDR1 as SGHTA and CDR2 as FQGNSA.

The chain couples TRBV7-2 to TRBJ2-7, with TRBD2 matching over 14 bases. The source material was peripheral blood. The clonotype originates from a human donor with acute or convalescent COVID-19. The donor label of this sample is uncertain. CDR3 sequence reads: CASSLGLAGGQGEQYF. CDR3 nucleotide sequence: TGTGCCAGCAGCTTAGGACTAGCGGGGGGGCAGGGCGAGCAGTACTTC.